This TCR beta chain emerged from a study of blood T cell repertoires in COVID-19. The germline gives CDR1 GTSNPN, CDR2 SVGIG (reference sequence). J gave up 7 bases and V 2 bases, and 4 bases lay outside the gene matches. The CDR3 is made up of 14 amino acids. TCRdb's copy holds only in-frame clones and misses some; the assay was immunoSEQ multiplex PCR. Of under 200,000 clones listed, roughly 87% are singletons. Recovered status in Cohort 3 required two negative PCRs, clearance, or symptom resolution. Sequencing was carried out using PBMCs or T cells enriched from blood (not recorded which). This TCR was sampled from a woman between 50 and 59 years old who had recovered from COVID-19. This chain uses TRBV30 with TRBJ1-6; 8 nucleotides line up with TRBD1. This chain's CDR3 is CAWSTGGKNSPLHF. DNA of the CDR3: TGTGCCTGGAGTACAGGGGGAAAAAATTCACCCCTCCACTTT.